This T cell receptor (beta chain) was sequenced for a study of blood T cell repertoires in COVID-19. This CDR3 is 13 amino acids long. The ends were cut back, 5 bases at V and 7 bases at J, with 14 bases in the middle. Assay: immunoSEQ multiplex PCR; the TCRdb copy retains only in-frame clones and omits some. The sample lists approximately 260,000 clones, about 85% occurring once. The clonotype originates from a woman aged 50 to 60 who had been exposed to COVID-19. Sequencing was done on a sample of PBMCs or T cells enriched from blood (not recorded which). This chain uses TRBV12-3 or TRBV12-4 with TRBJ1-2; D unclear. The CDR3 here is CASSTVEGLGYTF. The CDR3 region has the DNA TGTGCCAGCAGTACCGTGGAGGGCCTTGGCTACACCTTC.